This T cell receptor beta chain was found in a study of regulatory T cells in long-lasting Graves disease. This clonotype was seen at least ten times. Per germline, CDR1 GTSNPN and CDR2 SVGIG (reference sequence). The CDR3 consists of 14 residues. Between the trimmed V and J ends, which lost 2 bases and 5 bases, there was a span of 15 bases. Noted time point: newly diagnosed GD, antithyroid drugs for less than 3 months. Extracted PBMC RNA gave rise to the TCR library. According to the study, TCR beta libraries were built with iRepertoire HTBI primers and CDR3-region Arm-PCR. Via MiXCR, TCRdb re-called the multiplex PCR reads, giving one row per CDR3 protein. Here the sample spans fewer than 650,000 distinct CDR3 sequences, 15% to 20% being singletons. This sample was also put to use in a study of T cells in Graves' hyperthyroidism and ophthalmopathy.

The chain is built from TRBV30 and TRBJ2-5, with a tentative D call TRBD2 (6 bases). This clonotype was obtained from a man younger than 35 with Graves disease. Sample: peripheral blood mononuclear cells (PBMCs), taken at new diagnosis, from a patient treated with antithyroid drugs. The CDR3 sequence: CAWSWLTGGETQYF. The DNA for the CDR3 is TGTGCCTGGAGTTGGCTTACCGGGGGTGAGACCCAGTACTTC.